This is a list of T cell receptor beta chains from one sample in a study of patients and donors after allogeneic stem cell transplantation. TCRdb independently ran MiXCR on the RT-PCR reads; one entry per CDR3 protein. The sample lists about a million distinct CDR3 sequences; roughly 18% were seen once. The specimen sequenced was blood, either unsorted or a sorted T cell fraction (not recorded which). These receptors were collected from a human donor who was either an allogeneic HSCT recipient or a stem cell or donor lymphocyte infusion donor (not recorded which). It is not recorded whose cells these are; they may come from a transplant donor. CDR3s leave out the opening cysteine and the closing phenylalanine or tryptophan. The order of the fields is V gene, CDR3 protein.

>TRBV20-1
SARTGLAAYEQY
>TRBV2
ASKPPSVSYEQY
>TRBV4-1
ASSQDLNRGGTQY
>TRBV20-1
SAREDPGPYNEQF
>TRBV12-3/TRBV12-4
ASSLGVRGKNEKLF
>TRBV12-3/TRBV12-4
ASRLDSIQPQH
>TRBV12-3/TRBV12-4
ASSLGRTSGSGEQF
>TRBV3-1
ASSQEPANNEQF
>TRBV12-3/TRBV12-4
ASTPNLVFRDEQF
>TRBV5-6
ASSFSAGGTDTQY
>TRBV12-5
ASGLVLNGQRGRYSPLH
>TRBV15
ATSRDPERSYGYT
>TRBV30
AWSVSLGRDEQF
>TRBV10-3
AISGTLGGNTGELF
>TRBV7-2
ASSTGGLSTEAF
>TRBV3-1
ASSPREGSPSGNTIY
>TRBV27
ASSSWQIYNSPLH
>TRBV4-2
ASSQEFQASNTEAF
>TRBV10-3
AISESDASGGSTDTQY
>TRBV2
ASSERGTGVNYGYT
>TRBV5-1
ASSWGGGKTYEQY
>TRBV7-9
ATGTEAPNYGYT
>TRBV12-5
ASGLVMTSRGAGELF
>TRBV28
ASSARGLAVFSYNEQF
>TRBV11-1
ASSASPTTGNSGNTIY
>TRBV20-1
SARDGEGTDTQY
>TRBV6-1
ASRTSGSGEQY
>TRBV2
ASSVEAGRTDTQY
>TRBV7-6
ASSHWTGPGRVEKLF
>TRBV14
ASSQVFGFSTDTQY
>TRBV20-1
STFSGQGIYGYT
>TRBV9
ASSVQRGPKLF
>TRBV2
ASSEWGGQETQY
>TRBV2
ASSEIGAKNIQY
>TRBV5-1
ASSLTPGQGVIGNTIY
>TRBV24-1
ATSESGVSNQPQH
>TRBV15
ATSREPGQFYGYT
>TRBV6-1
ASRRDRGYGYT
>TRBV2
ASSSPGQGKEAF
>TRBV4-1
ASSQAGTGDEKLF
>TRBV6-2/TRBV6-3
ASSYRARAGDQPQH
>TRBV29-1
SVGLGGNYEQY
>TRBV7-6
ASSLVVGSELF
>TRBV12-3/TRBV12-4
ASGYFRGKGTGELF
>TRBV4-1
ASSIGWAMGYGYT
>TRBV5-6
ASSTPQGRAKNIQY
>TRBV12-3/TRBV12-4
ASSHGDRDFPEQY
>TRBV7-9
ASLYTQGVGKF
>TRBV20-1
SASRREGAYEQY
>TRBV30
AWSVDPPGQPQH
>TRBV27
ASSLSPEDTQY
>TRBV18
ASSARDREYNEQF
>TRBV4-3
ASSQVMGGVDEQF
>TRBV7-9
ASSSPPRSGIYNEQF
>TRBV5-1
ASSSSGTRGLDEQF
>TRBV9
ASSVESREGQPQH
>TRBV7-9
ARNKSGGLSYEQY
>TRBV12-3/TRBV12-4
ASSPTSAGNTDTQY
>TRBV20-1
SARELAGETQY
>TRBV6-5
ASSTGQGSYT